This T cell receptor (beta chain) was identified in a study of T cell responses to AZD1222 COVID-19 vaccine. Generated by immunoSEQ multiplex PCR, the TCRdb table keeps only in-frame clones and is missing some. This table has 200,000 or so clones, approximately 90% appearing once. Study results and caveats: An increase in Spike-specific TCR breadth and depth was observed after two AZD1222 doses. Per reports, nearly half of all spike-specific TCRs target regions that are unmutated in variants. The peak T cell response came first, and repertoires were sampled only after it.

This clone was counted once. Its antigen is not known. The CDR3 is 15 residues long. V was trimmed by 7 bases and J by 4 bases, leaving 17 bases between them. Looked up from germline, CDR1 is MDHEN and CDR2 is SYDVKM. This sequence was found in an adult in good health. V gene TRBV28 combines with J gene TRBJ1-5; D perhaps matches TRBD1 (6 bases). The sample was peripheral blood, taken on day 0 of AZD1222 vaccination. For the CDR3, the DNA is TGTGCCAGCATCCCTCGGGGGCGACCAAATCAGCCCCAGCATTTT. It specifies CASIPRGRPNQPQHF.